The 25 T cell receptor beta chains below all came from one sample that was sequenced in a study of T cells in Graves' hyperthyroidism and ophthalmopathy. There were TCR beta CDR3 regions amplified from RNA transcripts. RT-PCR in the first round (using the HTBI primer set) targeted the TCR CDR3. One entry per CDR3 protein, called by TCRdb with MiXCR from the multiplex PCR reads. The sample yields 550,000 to 650,000 distinct CDR3 sequences, approximately 13% seen once. What was sequenced was blood. The receptor set was obtained from a woman aged 30 to 39 with Graves' hyperthyroidism that later progressed to Graves' ophthalmopathy.

This clonotype has at least ten counts. V and J are TRBV12-3 or TRBV12-4 and TRBJ2-7; 13 positions agree with TRBD2. V lost 3 bases, J lost 7 bases, and 3 bases stayed unmatched. This CDR3 has 14 amino acids. CDR3: CASSFGLAGVEQYF. The CDR3 region has the DNA TGTGCCAGCAGTTTTGGACTAGCGGGAGTTGAGCAGTACTTC.

Ten or more counts support this clonotype. The chain joins TRBV6-2 or TRBV6-3 to TRBJ2-1, with D maybe TRBD2 (6 bases). Germline V lookup: CDR1 MNHEY, CDR2 SVGEGT. With 8 bases removed from V and 9 bases from J, the gap between germline ends came to 23 bases. The CDR3 has 15 residues. This chain's CDR3 is CASRLDLRELGEQFF. For the CDR3, the DNA is TGTGCCAGCCGCCTCGACCTACGGGAGCTCGGTGAGCAGTTCTTC.

This clonotype came up many times. This chain joins TRBV19 and TRBJ2-5, with TRBD1 identical over 9 bases. Germline CDR1 reads LNHDA; CDR2 reads SQIVND (reference sequence). The CDR3 totals 13 residues. The V and J ends lost 7 bases and 5 bases, in that order; junction bases with no gene match: 5. The CDR3 nucleotides are TGTGCCAGTAAGGGACAGGGCGGGGAGACCCAGTACTTC. This gives the protein CASKGQGGETQYF.

About this clonotype: This could be a read error, since a much larger clone is one nucleotide away. This chain connects TRBV5-6 to TRBJ2-5; D is possibly TRBD1 (5 bases). CDR1 and CDR2 (germline): SGHDT, YYEEEE. The CDR3 consists of 15 residues. CDR3 loop: CASSTYQAGQETRYF. In DNA form, the CDR3 reads TGTGCCAGCAGCACATACCAGGCAGGGCAAGAGACCCGGTACTTC.

This clonotype was recorded at least ten times. The chain uses TRBV2 and TRBJ2-1, with TRBD2 matching over 10 bases. With V trimmed by 4 bases and J by 5 bases, 8 bases remained unmatched. Germline CDR1 and CDR2: SNHLY and FYNNEI. The CDR3 totals 16 residues. CDR3 DNA sequence: TGTGCCAGCAGTGCTAGCGGGGGTCAACCTAACAATGAGCAGTTCTTC. It codes for CASSASGGQPNNEQFF.

This clonotype is a singleton in its sample. The junction shows a germline mismatch at one end, possibly a read error. The genes are TRBV10-3 and TRBJ2-7; 9 bases fit TRBD1. Germline CDR1 ENHRY, CDR2 SYGVKD. This CDR3 spans 15 amino acids. CDR3 sequence reads: CVIRGQGGQDYEQYF. The DNA of the CDR3 is TGTGTCATCAGGGGACAGGGAGGGCAGGACTACGAGCAGTACTTC.

This rearrangement joins TRBV7-9 to TRBJ2-1; the D gene could be TRBD1 or TRBD2 (5 bases each). The CDR3 sequence is 15 residues long. The germline gives CDR1 SEHNR, CDR2 FQNEAQ (reference sequence). V was trimmed by 3 bases and J by 8 bases, leaving 17 bases between them. CDR3 DNA: TGTGCCAGCAGCTTGAGGGGTGGATCTCGTGATGAGCAGTTCTTC. Translating gives CASSLRGGSRDEQFF.

In this sample, this clonotype turned up many times. V gene TRBV7-8 combines with J gene TRBJ2-3, with a tentative D call TRBD2 (6 bases). This CDR3 spans 17 amino acids. The germline gives CDR1 SGHVS, CDR2 FQNEAQ. With 2 bases removed from V and 3 bases from J, the gap between germline ends came to 18 bases. The CDR3 reads CASSLFTSGEGTDTQYF. CDR3 in DNA: TGTGCCAGCAGCTTATTTACCTCGGGAGAGGGGACAGATACGCAGTATTTT.

In its sample, this clonotype was seen a few times. No conserved phenylalanine or tryptophan is present at the end of the CDR3, so a read error is the likely explanation. V usage is TRBV28 and J usage is TRBJ2-5; D not resolved. CDR3 length equals 14 residues. The germline V and J ends were trimmed by 2 bases and 1 base, with 8 bases remaining between them. The germline gives CDR1 MDHEN, CDR2 SYDVKM. The chain's CDR3 is CASSLRQAQETQYL. DNA for the CDR3: TGTGCCAGCAGTTTAAGGCAGGCCCAAGAGACCCAGTACCTC.

This clonotype was counted a few times. The rearrangement joins TRBV27 to TRBJ2-7; 7 bases are a match to TRBD2. This CDR3 contains 14 residues. Germline V gene sequence: CDR1 MNHEY, CDR2 SMNVEV (reference sequence). The V and J ends lost 3 bases and 6 bases, in that order; junction bases with no gene match: 8. CDR3 nucleotide sequence: TGTGCCAGCAGTTTGGGGAGGGCGGGGTTCGAGCAGTACTTC. Its protein product is CASSLGRAGFEQYF.

This clonotype was counted ten times or more. V gene TRBV30 combines with J gene TRBJ1-2; 7 nucleotides agree with TRBD1. Germline loops: CDR1 GTSNPN, CDR2 SVGIG (reference sequence). Trimming cost V 5 bases and J 1 base; bases outside gene matches: 7. There are 14 residues in the CDR3. Written as DNA, the CDR3 is TGTGCCTGGGACAGGGCCGGGGTTAACTATGGCTACACCTTC. It specifies CAWDRAGVNYGYTF.

This clonotype was counted at least ten times. The chain uses TRBV20-1 and TRBJ2-1, with 8 nucleotides matching TRBD2. Germline V gene sequence: CDR1 DFQATT, CDR2 SNEGSKA (reference sequence). The CDR3 sequence is 13 residues long. V shed 5 bases, J shed 3 bases, and the junction held 3 bases outside the gene matches. CDR3 sequence reads: CSAPGTSYNEQFF. CDR3 bases: TGCAGTGCTCCCGGGACTAGCTACAATGAGCAGTTCTTC.

This clonotype occurred many times. V and J are TRBV30 and TRBJ2-3, with D possibly matching TRBD1 (6 bases). V gave up 4 bases and J gave up 0 bases, with 8 bases separating them. This CDR3 spans 13 amino acids. CDR1 GTSNPN and CDR2 SVGIG come from the germline V gene (reference sequence). CDR3 region: CAWTGASTDTQYF. The DNA of the CDR3 is TGTGCCTGGACAGGGGCTAGCACAGATACGCAGTATTTT.

V and J are TRBV18 and TRBJ2-3; TRBD1 matches 9 bases. With V trimmed by 6 bases and J by 5 bases, 15 bases remained unmatched. The CDR3 contains 17 residues. Germline loops: CDR1 KGHSH, CDR2 LQKENI. CDR3 in DNA: TGTGCCAGCTCGTCTACATTACAGGGGGCGCAGGGAGATACGCAGTATTTT. This translates into CASSSTLQGAQGDTQYF.

The V gene is TRBV28, the J gene TRBJ1-5, with D possibly matching TRBD1 (6 bases). CDR1 MDHEN and CDR2 SYDVKM come from the germline V gene. V was shortened by 1 base and J by 6 bases, with 13 bases between the two germline ends. This CDR3 region has 15 residues. CDR3 in DNA: TGTGCCAGCAGTTTATCAACAGGGAGGATTCAGCCCCAGCATTTT. It codes for CASSLSTGRIQPQHF.

This clonotype was observed at least ten times. The CDR3 DNA reads TGTGCCACCAGTGGACTAGCGGAAGAAGAGACCCAGTACTTC. It encodes CATSGLAEEETQYF. The chain recombines TRBV15 with TRBJ2-5, with 10 bases fitting TRBD2. CDR3 size: 14 residues. The junction had 4 bases not matched to a gene; V was cut back by 6 bases and J by 3 bases. The germline CDR1 and CDR2 sequences are LNHNV and YYDKDF (reference sequence).

This clonotype appeared many times. This chain uses TRBV6-5 with TRBJ1-4; TRBD1 matches 8 bases. V was clipped by 6 bases and J by 0 bases; unmatched bases: 6. Germline V lookup: CDR1 MNHEY, CDR2 SVGAGI. CDR3 length equals 16 residues. CDR3 region: CASSNDRGPTNEKLFF. In DNA, the CDR3 is TGTGCCAGCAGCAATGACAGGGGCCCAACTAATGAAAAACTGTTTTTT.

This clonotype was detected many times. This chain links TRBV18 with TRBJ1-1; 7 bases align to TRBD1. The V segment lost 6 bases and the J segment 1 base; nucleotides outside the gene matches: 8. CDR3 length equals 15 residues. The germline gives CDR1 KGHSH, CDR2 LQKENI. CDR3 sequence (DNA): TGTGCCAGCTCCACCGGACAGGCCGCGAACACTGAAGCTTTCTTT. This encodes CASSTGQAANTEAFF. Complete variable domain (other parts from reference TRBV18 and TRBJ1-1): NAGVMQNPRHLVRRRGQEARLRCSPMKGHSHVYWYRQLPEEGLKFMVYLQKENIIDESGMPKERFSAEFPKEGPSILRIQQVVRGDSAAYFCASSTGQAANTEAFFGQGTRLTVV.

In this sample, this clonotype turned up many times. The chain uses TRBV7-2 and TRBJ1-2; no firm D call. V lost 3 bases and J lost 8, with 13 bases in between. Germline V lookup: CDR1 SGHTA, CDR2 FQGNSA. CDR3 length equals 13 residues. This CDR3 is CASSLVGSNGYTF. The CDR3 DNA is TGTGCCAGCAGCTTGGTGGGTTCCAACGGCTACACCTTC.

The gene calls are TRBV6-1 and TRBJ2-5; 8 positions match TRBD2. This CDR3 is 16 amino acids long. Per the germline V gene, CDR1 is MNHNS and CDR2 is SASEGT. Germline trimming cut 7 bases from V and 5 bases from J; bases unmatched to any gene: 15. The CDR3 is CASTERGGRAWETQYF. The CDR3, as DNA: TGTGCCAGCACCGAACGGGGGGGGAGGGCCTGGGAGACCCAGTACTTC.

This clonotype has at least ten counts. The chain joins TRBV2 to TRBJ2-7; D is possibly TRBD2 (5 bases). The V and J ends lost 7 bases and 0 bases respectively, with 10 bases between them. The CDR3 is made up of 13 amino acids. Per germline, CDR1 SNHLY and CDR2 FYNNEI. CDR3 coding DNA: TGTGCCAGCATTCCGAGGGCCTCCTACGAGCAGTACTTC. It yields the protein CASIPRASYEQYF.

Ten or more counts support this clonotype. J is TRBJ2-3 and V is TRBV20-1, with D perhaps matching TRBD1 (6 bases). Germline V gene lookup returns CDR1 DFQATT and CDR2 SNEGSKA (reference sequence). V dropped 6 bases and J dropped 2 bases, with 12 bases sitting between them. CDR3 length: 13 amino acids. The CDR3 DNA sequence: TGCAGTGCGTGGACAGTTGCCACAGATACGCAGTATTTT. It yields the protein CSAWTVATDTQYF.

This clonotype was seen at least ten times. V usage is TRBV11-2 and J usage is TRBJ1-1; no firm D call. The CDR3 is 13 amino acids. The V gene's germline CDR1 is SGHAT and CDR2 FQNNGV. V was pared by 6 bases and J by 1 base, with 9 bases between. The chain's CDR3 is CASRPTGNTEAFF. The CDR3 DNA follows: TGTGCCAGCAGACCCACTGGGAACACTGAAGCTTTCTTT.

This clonotype was counted only a few times. Written as DNA, the CDR3 is TGTGCCAGTAGTGTTGCCGGGACAGGGGCCTACGAGCAGTACTTC. It encodes CASSVAGTGAYEQYF. The rearrangement links TRBV19 to TRBJ2-7; 10 bases fit TRBD1. This CDR3 has 15 amino acids. Germline values: CDR1 LNHDA, CDR2 SQIVND (reference sequence). V lost 5 bases, J lost 2 bases, and 6 bases stayed unmatched.

This clonotype occurred many times. This chain links TRBV27 with TRBJ1-2; D gene unclear. CDR1 and CDR2 from the germline V gene are MNHEY and SMNVEV (reference sequence). Trimming took off 4 bases at V and 4 bases at J, with 19 bases between the two ends. This CDR3 comprises 16 residues. CDR3 sequence: CASSWSRSGQGYGYTF. The CDR3 region has the DNA TGTGCCAGCAGTTGGTCGCGGAGTGGTCAAGGCTATGGCTACACCTTC.